Each of the 25 T cell receptor beta chains below was sequenced from the same sample in a study of OX40 agonist ivuxolimab in advanced cancers. Profiled with immunoSEQ multiplex PCR; TCRdb holds only in-frame clones, not every one. The sample lists some 45,000 clones, around nine tenths occurring once. This specimen was CD4+ or CD8+ T cells sorted from blood, taken in a trial of the OX40 agonist ivuxolimab. The receptors shown here come from an adult with an advanced solid tumor such as melanoma, head and neck, liver or kidney cancer.

The rearrangement uses TRBV27 and TRBJ1-1; no firm D call. CDR1 and CDR2 (germline): MNHEY, SMNVEV (reference sequence). The CDR3 consists of 16 residues. Deletions cut 5 bases from V and 6 bases from J, with 22 bases between. CDR3 protein: CASSPGWVISRSEAFF. CDR3 DNA sequence: TGTGCCAGCAGTCCCGGATGGGTCATATCGCGTTCTGAAGCTTTCTTT.

The rearrangement links TRBV5-5 to TRBJ2-4; TRBD2 is a possible D gene (5 bases). V was clipped by 7 bases and J by 5 bases, with 16 bases between them. Germline CDR1 is SGHKS and CDR2 is YYEKEE (reference sequence). The CDR3 length is 14 residues. The CDR3 sequence is CASSQREIENIQYF. The CDR3 DNA reads TGTGCCAGCTCCCAACGGGAAATCGAAAACATTCAGTACTTC.

This chain joins TRBV7-6 and TRBJ2-7; D ambiguous. Trimming took 1 base from V and 1 from J, leaving 5 bases between them. The length of the CDR3 is 13 residues. Germline values: CDR1 SGHVS, CDR2 FNYEAQ. In DNA, the CDR3 is TGTGCCAGCAGCTTAGGGGCTTCCTACGAGCAGTACTTC. Amino acids: CASSLGASYEQYF.

This clone was picked up a small number of times. V is TRBV28 and J is TRBJ2-3; D possibly corresponds to TRBD1 (5 bases). V shed 7 bases and J shed 0 bases, with 20 bases lying between them. The germline V gene encodes CDR1 MDHEN and CDR2 SYDVKM. The CDR3 is 17 amino acids. CDR3 coding DNA: TGTGCCAGCAAACATCCTCCCCGGACAACTAGCACAGATACGCAGTATTTT. Amino acid sequence: CASKHPPRTTSTDTQYF. Together with reference TRBV28 and TRBJ2-3, the CDR3 gives the full variable domain: DVKVTQSSRYLVKRTGEKVFLECVQDMDHENMFWYRQDPGLGLRLIYFSYDVKMKEKGDIPEGYSVSREKKERFSLILESASTNQTSMYLCASKHPPRTTSTDTQYFGPGTRLTVL.

The chain employs TRBV5-6 and TRBJ2-5; possibly TRBD1 or TRBD2 for D (6 bases each). The DNA end lines up better with TRBJ2-7; the J call may be wrong. Per the germline V gene, CDR1 is SGHDT and CDR2 is YYEEEE. The CDR3 is 14 residues long. CDR3 bases: TGTGCCAGCAGCTTGTGGGGGGCTTCCTACGAGCAGTACTTC. It encodes CASSLWGASYEQYF.

V gene TRBV7-6 combines with J gene TRBJ2-1; D call uncertain. Germline V gives CDR1 SGHVS, CDR2 FNYEAQ. The CDR3 is 14 residues long. The germline V and J ends were trimmed by 0 bases and 3 bases, with 6 bases remaining between them. The CDR3 bases are TGTGCCAGCAGCTTAGCTGCTGACTACAATGAGCAGTTCTTC. Protein: CASSLAADYNEQFF.

The sample holds a few counts of this clone. This chain joins TRBV19 and TRBJ1-2; D is unclear. Trimming removed 6 bases from V and 6 bases from J, with 14 bases in between. Germline V gene lookup returns CDR1 LNHDA and CDR2 SQIVND (reference sequence). CDR3 length: 13 amino acids. The CDR3 loop reads CASRFPETDGYTF. CDR3 DNA: TGTGCCAGTAGGTTCCCGGAAACGGATGGCTACACCTTC.

CDR3 protein: CASSPGTDNQPQHF. The CDR3 DNA is TGTGCCAGCAGCCCCGGGACAGACAATCAGCCCCAGCATTTT. The J gene is TRBJ1-5, the V gene TRBV9; 7 nucleotides agree with TRBD1. The CDR3 is 14 residues long. V gave up 4 bases and J gave up 3 bases; unmatched junction bases: 4. Germline V CDR1 and CDR2: SGDLS, YYNGEE.

The chain recombines TRBV7-2 with TRBJ1-2; unclear D gene. V gave up 1 base and J gave up 2 bases, with 5 bases separating them. CDR1 and CDR2 from the germline V gene are SGHTA and FQGNSA. This CDR3 has 13 amino acids. The CDR3 DNA sequence: TGTGCCAGCAGCTTAGGTAGAAACTATGGCTACACCTTC. Its translation is CASSLGRNYGYTF.

This clone has only one observation. The V gene is TRBV5-5, the J gene TRBJ1-2; TRBD1 is a possible D gene (5 bases). CDR1 and CDR2 from the germline V gene are SGHKS and YYEKEE (reference sequence). Trimming stripped 5 bases from V and 8 bases from J, with 22 bases between. The CDR3 runs to 15 residues. The CDR3 DNA reads TGTGCCAGCAGTTTCCAGGCGAACGGGGGTATGGGCTACACCTTC. Its translation: CASSFQANGGMGYTF.

This CDR3 reads CASSSRRDRLAKNIQYF. The CDR3 DNA reads TGTGCCAGTAGTTCCCGCCGGGACAGGCTAGCCAAAAACATTCAGTACTTC. This sequence joins TRBV19 and TRBJ2-4; 8 nucleotides line up with TRBD1. The CDR3 has 17 amino acids. Germline-derived CDR1 and CDR2 are LNHDA and SQIVND (reference sequence). V shed 5 bases, J shed 0 bases, and the junction held 9 bases outside the gene matches.

The chain has TRBV10-3 and TRBJ2-7, with D hard to call. From germline, CDR1 is ENHRY and CDR2 SYGVKD. V dropped 3 bases and J dropped 5 bases, with 5 bases sitting between them. This CDR3 contains 11 residues. The CDR3 DNA is TGTGCCATCAGTGATCAGGACGAGCAGTACTTC. Translating it yields CAISDQDEQYF.

As concerns this clone: A much larger clone lies one base from this, so it may be a read error. Other DNA variants within this sample encode the same CDR3. V is TRBV28 and J is TRBJ2-7; D call uncertain. This CDR3 spans 11 amino acids. Germline V lookup: CDR1 MDHEN, CDR2 SYDVKM. The V gene lost 3 bases and the J gene lost 2 bases, with 2 bases spanning the gap. The CDR3 sequence is CASSFTYEQYF. In DNA, the CDR3 is TGTGCCAGCAGTTTTACCTACGAGCAGTACTTC.

The rearrangement uses TRBV4-2 and TRBJ2-3; D gene uncertain. This CDR3 contains 13 residues. Germline V lookup: CDR1 LGHNA, CDR2 YNFKEQ. Trimming took 7 bases from V and 6 from J, leaving 14 bases between them. CDR3 in DNA: TGTGCCAGCACTCCTCCCCTAGGGGATACGCAGTATTTT. This sequence encodes CASTPPLGDTQYF.

This clone was counted a single time. This rearrangement joins TRBV6-5 to TRBJ2-7; no firm D call. Germline lookup yields CDR1 MNHEY and CDR2 SVGAGI. Trimming took 0 bases from V and 0 from J, leaving 12 bases between them. The CDR3 is made up of 16 amino acids. CDR3 protein: CASSYSSGSLSYEQYF. The CDR3 DNA sequence: TGTGCCAGCAGTTACTCGTCGGGTAGCCTCTCCTACGAGCAGTACTTC.

This rearrangement joins TRBV10-3 to TRBJ1-3, with D maybe TRBD1 (6 bases). This CDR3 contains 15 residues. V lost 4 bases and J 0 bases, leaving 10 bases between the germline ends. The germline V gene encodes CDR1 ENHRY and CDR2 SYGVKD. As DNA, the CDR3 is TGTGCCATCAGTGGACAGGAATACTCTGGAAACACCATATATTTT. Its translation is CAISGQEYSGNTIYF.

The chain links TRBV6-1 to TRBJ2-7; D is uncertain. Germline loops: CDR1 MNHNS, CDR2 SASEGT. This CDR3 is built from 14 residues. The germline V and J ends were trimmed by 1 base and 0 bases, with 7 bases remaining between them. CDR3 residues: CASSEGFLSYEQYF. CDR3 DNA sequence: TGTGCCAGCAGTGAAGGGTTCCTCTCCTACGAGCAGTACTTC.

CDR3 in amino acids: CASSVGLPVAYEQYF. DNA of the CDR3: TGTGCCAGCAGTGTGGGACTCCCAGTCGCCTACGAGCAGTACTTC. The rearrangement links TRBV27 to TRBJ2-7, with D possibly being TRBD2 (6 bases). V lost 5 bases, J lost 2 bases, and 16 bases lay in between. The CDR3 spans 15 residues. Germline V gene sequence: CDR1 MNHEY, CDR2 SMNVEV (reference sequence).

The chain is built from TRBV19 and TRBJ2-1; a possible D gene is TRBD1 (5 bases). The CDR3 totals 15 residues. V lost 3 bases to trimming and J lost 6 bases, with 15 bases between them. Germline values: CDR1 LNHDA, CDR2 SQIVND (reference sequence). The CDR3: CASSITSGAFNEQFF. CDR3 bases: TGTGCCAGTAGTATTACCAGTGGGGCCTTCAATGAGCAGTTCTTC.

The genes are TRBV18 and TRBJ2-1, with 8 bases matching TRBD2. The CDR3 has 16 amino acids. Unmatched junction bases numbered 10, after V lost 6 bases and J lost 3 bases. Per the germline V gene, CDR1 is KGHSH and CDR2 is LQKENI. CDR3 DNA sequence: TGTGCCAGCTCTCAACGGGGGGGGGTTTTCTACAATGAGCAGTTCTTC. Translated, it gives CASSQRGGVFYNEQFF.

The rearrangement links TRBV9 to TRBJ2-5; possibly TRBD1 for D (5 bases). Germline values: CDR1 SGDLS, CDR2 YYNGEE. V dropped 0 bases and J dropped 5 bases, with 11 bases sitting between them. The CDR3 has 14 residues. The CDR3 region is CASSVGQGTETQYF. CDR3 sequence (DNA): TGTGCCAGCAGCGTAGGTCAGGGTACCGAGACCCAGTACTTC. Variable domain in full (rest from reference TRBV9 and TRBJ2-5): DSGVTQTPKHLITATGQRVTLRCSPRSGDLSVYWYQQSLDQGLQFLIQYYNGEERAKGNILERFSAQQFPDLHSELNLSSLELGDSALYFCASSVGQGTETQYFGPGTRLLVL.

The V and J genes are TRBV4-1 and TRBJ2-6; no clear D. V was shortened by 6 bases and J by 0 bases, with 6 bases between the two germline ends. Germline V gene data show CDR1 as MGHRA and CDR2 as YSYEKL. There are 14 residues in the CDR3. The CDR3 DNA sequence: TGCGCCAGCAGTCGTGGCTCTGGGGCCAACGTCCTGACTTTC. Translated, it gives CASSRGSGANVLTF.

With respect to this clone: The junction does not match germline at one end; this may be a read error. Other nucleotide sequences in the sample specify the same CDR3. The chain has TRBV6-5 and TRBJ1-1, with D possibly TRBD1 on 6 matching bases. Germline CDR1 is MNHEY and CDR2 is SVGAGI. There are 14 residues in the CDR3. Here the CDR3 reads CASSEGHLNTEAFF. In nucleotides, the CDR3 is TGTGCCAGCAGTGAGGGACACCTGAACACAGAAGCTTTCTTT.

This chain connects TRBV2 to TRBJ2-7, with a possible D match to TRBD2 (5 bases). Trimming took off 6 bases at V and 4 bases at J, with 16 bases between the two ends. The V gene's germline CDR1 is SNHLY and CDR2 FYNNEI. The CDR3 is made up of 14 amino acids. The CDR3 here is CASSRTGSTYEQYF. CDR3 sequence (DNA): TGTGCCAGCAGCAGAACGGGGTCCACGTACGAGCAGTACTTC.

In this sample, this clone turned up once. V and J are TRBV11-2 and TRBJ2-7, with 9 bases lining up with TRBD2. J was trimmed by 0 bases and V by 8 bases; bases with no gene match: 8. Germline-derived CDR1 and CDR2 are SGHAT and FQNNGV. This CDR3 has 15 amino acids. CDR3 sequence: CASARAGGNSYEQYF. CDR3 bases: TGTGCCAGCGCCAGAGCGGGGGGTAACTCCTACGAGCAGTACTTC.